The sequence of this T cell receptor (beta chain) was determined in a study of cytomegalovirus exposure and HLA in healthy donors. Study results and caveats: Roughly even sequencing depth across donors was the assumption behind the presence/absence analyses.

Vbeta (60) and Jbeta (13) primers were used in the PCR. Using immunoSEQ multiplex PCR, the repertoire was profiled, and TCRdb retains in-frame clones only, with some absent. The sample yields approximately 130,000 clones, approximately 61% seen once. Note on this clone: Its antigen is undetermined.

Looked up from germline, CDR1 is WSHSY and CDR2 is SAAADI. CDR3 size: 15 residues. V was clipped by 7 bases and J by 0 bases, with 13 bases between them. The chain is built from TRBV10-2 and TRBJ1-5; D remains unclear. The sequenced material came from PBMCs. The receptor was derived from a woman aged 40 to 50 in good health and CMV-seronegative. The CDR3 reads CASTNIPSSNQPQHF. The CDR3 DNA reads as TGCGCCAGCACCAACATCCCCAGTAGCAATCAGCCCCAGCATTTT.